The entry below gives a single T cell receptor (beta chain) sequence along with its context. Mismatch repair deficiency was confirmed in all patients, by PCR or immunohistochemistry. The sample originates from a study of PD-1 blockade in mismatch repair-deficient tumors. Only in-frame clones appear in the TCRdb table, and some are missing; sequencing was by immunoSEQ multiplex PCR. Among around 50,000 clones, around 80% were seen once, and the ten largest hold about 3.5%. Germline V gene lookup returns CDR1 SGHKS and CDR2 YYEKEE (reference sequence). The CDR3 runs to 17 residues. V gave up 6 bases and J gave up 3 bases, with 25 bases separating them.

The V and J genes are TRBV5-5 and TRBJ2-7, with D maybe TRBD2 (5 bases). Sequencing was performed on peripheral blood, taken 4 weeks after starting pembrolizumab. The source is an adult with mismatch repair-deficient cancer. The DNA for the CDR3 is TGTGCCAGCAACCACGAAGCCAGATCTAGCAGAAACTACGAGCAGTACTTC. This gives the protein CASNHEARSSRNYEQYF.